The 18 T cell receptor beta chains listed next were all sequenced from one sample in a study of T cell responses to AZD1222 COVID-19 vaccine. Sequencing was performed with immunoSEQ multiplex PCR; in TCRdb, only in-frame clones are kept and a portion is missing. The sample lists roughly 150,000 clones, 88% seen once, with over 3% in the top ten. The sample was peripheral blood, taken 28 days after the second AZD1222 dose. Every receptor here comes from an adult who received the AZD1222 COVID-19 vaccine.

V and J are TRBV29-1 and TRBJ1-2; TRBD1 matches 10 bases. This CDR3 is 17 amino acids long. Germline loops: CDR1 SQVTM, CDR2 ANQGSEA. J was trimmed by 8 bases and V by 2 bases; bases with no gene match: 17. CDR3 in DNA: TGCAGCGTTGAACGACCTATTACTGACAGGGGGCTTAAGGGCTACACCTTC. Translated, it gives CSVERPITDRGLKGYTF.

The chain employs TRBV5-8 and TRBJ2-1, with TRBD1 matching over 12 bases. This CDR3 has 18 residues. CDR1 SGHTS and CDR2 YDEGEE come from the germline V gene. Losses at the gene ends were 0 bases for V and 4 bases for J; bases not matched to a gene: 8. This CDR3 reads CASSLALGTGGLYNEQFF. DNA of the CDR3: TGTGCCAGCAGCTTGGCCCTTGGGACAGGGGGCTTATACAATGAGCAGTTCTTC.

The chain is built from TRBV7-3 and TRBJ2-5; D ambiguous. Trimming stripped 0 bases from V and 3 bases from J, with 5 bases between. CDR3 length: 13 residues. CDR1 SGHTA and CDR2 FQGTGA come from the germline V gene. CDR3 sequence (DNA): TGTGCCAGCAGCTTAACACGGGAAGAGACCCAGTACTTC. Translation: CASSLTREETQYF.

The rearrangement joins TRBV28 to TRBJ1-1; no firm D call. Deletions cut 7 bases from V and 1 base from J, with 7 bases between. Germline values: CDR1 MDHEN, CDR2 SYDVKM. The CDR3 runs to 12 residues. The CDR3 sequence is CASTAGNTEAFF. CDR3 DNA sequence: TGTGCCAGCACCGCCGGGAACACTGAAGCTTTCTTT.

The chain uses TRBV25-1 and TRBJ2-4, with 10 bases matching TRBD1. CDR3 length: 15 amino acids. CDR1 MGHDK and CDR2 SYGVNS come from the germline V gene. V lost 6 bases and J lost 8; bases outside the gene matches: 10. CDR3 coding DNA: TGTGCCAGCAGCCCCCATGGGGACAGGGGAGACATTCAGTACTTC. Its translation: CASSPHGDRGDIQYF.

This rearrangement joins TRBV27 to TRBJ2-1, with 7 positions matching TRBD2. The CDR3 is 17 residues long. V gave up 5 bases and J gave up 2 bases; unmatched junction bases: 12. CDR1 is MNHEY and CDR2 is SMNVEV in the germline V gene (reference sequence). CDR3 nucleotides: TGTGCCAGCAGTAAAAGCCCGGGACGGGGGGCCTACAATGAGCAGTTCTTC. As protein: CASSKSPGRGAYNEQFF.

The genes are TRBV30 and TRBJ1-6; 12 nucleotides agree with TRBD1. CDR3 size: 15 residues. The V and J ends lost 0 bases and 8 bases, in that order; junction bases with no gene match: 2. In germline, CDR1 is GTSNPN, CDR2 SVGIG (reference sequence). The CDR3 sequence is CAWSVGTGGYSPLHF. CDR3 coding DNA: TGTGCCTGGAGTGTTGGGACAGGGGGCTATTCACCCCTCCACTTT.

The V and J genes are TRBV19 and TRBJ1-6, with D uncertain. The CDR3 consists of 14 residues. Trimming cost V 7 bases and J 6 bases, with 13 bases left between them. The germline gives CDR1 LNHDA, CDR2 SQIVND (reference sequence). The CDR3 sequence: CASTRRFLNSPLHF. In nucleotides, the CDR3 is TGTGCCAGTACCCGGAGATTCCTTAATTCACCCCTCCACTTT.

The rearrangement uses TRBV5-1 and TRBJ1-6, with no clear D. The V and J ends lost 2 bases and 0 bases respectively, with 12 bases between them. In germline, CDR1 is SGHRS, CDR2 YFSETQ. This CDR3 contains 17 residues. The CDR3 here is CASSFRTLSSYNSPLHF. CDR3 DNA: TGCGCCAGCAGCTTCCGGACTCTGAGCTCCTATAATTCACCCCTCCACTTT.

V is TRBV28 and J is TRBJ1-4; D gene ambiguous. The V end lost 3 bases, the J end lost 8 bases, and 19 bases lay between the germline ends. Germline CDR1 and CDR2: MDHEN and SYDVKM. The CDR3 totals 16 residues. For the CDR3, the DNA is TGTGCCAGCAGTTTTGGACGGCAGGCCGTGGCGGAAAAACTGTTTTTT. Protein product: CASSFGRQAVAEKLFF. Combining the CDR3 with reference TRBV28 and TRBJ1-4 gives the whole variable domain DVKVTQSSRYLVKRTGEKVFLECVQDMDHENMFWYRQDPGLGLRLIYFSYDVKMKEKGDIPEGYSVSREKKERFSLILESASTNQTSMYLCASSFGRQAVAEKLFFGSGTQLSVL.

The rearrangement uses TRBV11-1 and TRBJ2-5, with 12 nucleotides matching TRBD1. The germline V gene has CDR1 SGHAT and CDR2 FQDESV (reference sequence). This CDR3 has 16 residues. V shed 2 bases and J 1 base; nucleotides not matched to a gene: 2. The CDR3 region is CASSLRGQGAQETQYF. The CDR3 bases are TGTGCCAGCAGCTTACGGGGACAGGGGGCCCAAGAGACCCAGTACTTC.

The chain is built from TRBV7-9 and TRBJ1-1; no firm D call. The germline V gene has CDR1 SEHNR and CDR2 FQNEAQ (reference sequence). Trimming cost V 5 bases and J 0 bases, with 13 bases left between them. CDR3 length: 15 residues. The CDR3 reads CASSPVRTVNTEAFF. CDR3 coding DNA: TGTGCCAGCAGCCCAGTCAGGACGGTGAACACTGAAGCTTTCTTT.

V usage is TRBV6-5 and J usage is TRBJ2-5, with D possibly being TRBD1 (6 bases). The CDR3 is made up of 15 amino acids. Trimming cost V 1 base and J 5 bases, with 14 bases left between them. Germline CDR1 and CDR2: MNHEY and SVGAGI. In DNA, the CDR3 is TGTGCCAGCAGTTACTTCTCAGGGGCAGGGGAGACCCAGTACTTC. It codes for CASSYFSGAGETQYF.

This rearrangement joins TRBV19 to TRBJ1-1; D is undetermined. Germline-derived CDR1 and CDR2 are LNHDA and SQIVND (reference sequence). This CDR3 has 14 amino acids. Trimming took 2 bases from V and 0 from J, leaving 7 bases between them. The CDR3 loop reads CASSISLMNTEAFF. The CDR3, as DNA: TGTGCCAGTAGTATAAGTTTGATGAACACTGAAGCTTTCTTT.

The chain employs TRBV4-1 and TRBJ2-2, with D hard to call. V was cut by 2 bases and J by 2 bases, with 9 bases left in between. Germline V gene sequence: CDR1 MGHRA, CDR2 YSYEKL. This CDR3 has 15 residues. This CDR3 is CASSQSQQNTGELFF. Here the CDR3 DNA reads TGCGCCAGCAGCCAATCCCAGCAAAACACCGGGGAGCTGTTTTTT.

To note about this clone: The same CDR3 is also encoded by other DNA sequences in this sample. This sequence joins TRBV2 and TRBJ2-3; the D call may be TRBD1 or TRBD2 (6 bases each). Germline loops: CDR1 SNHLY, CDR2 FYNNEI. The CDR3 runs to 15 residues. Between the trimmed V and J ends, which lost 3 bases and 3 bases, there was a span of 13 bases. CDR3 nucleotide sequence: TGTGCCAGCAGTGAGCGCAGGGGAGGTACAGATACGCAGTATTTT. It yields the protein CASSERRGGTDTQYF.

The genes are TRBV28 and TRBJ2-7; a possible D gene is TRBD2 (5 bases). This CDR3 comprises 16 residues. Per germline, CDR1 MDHEN and CDR2 SYDVKM. V lost 7 bases, J lost 0 bases, and 19 bases lay in between. The CDR3 sequence: CASNPARDTSSYEQYF. Here the CDR3 DNA reads TGTGCCAGCAACCCTGCCCGGGATACCAGCTCCTACGAGCAGTACTTC.

The rearrangement uses TRBV5-6 and TRBJ1-1; D gene ambiguous. Trimming pared 4 bases from V and 8 bases from J, leaving 9 bases between. The length of the CDR3 is 11 residues. CDR1 SGHDT and CDR2 YYEEEE come from the germline V gene. CDR3 protein: CASSIVGEAFF. CDR3 nucleotide sequence: TGTGCCAGCAGCATAGTCGGGGAAGCTTTCTTT.